What follows are 21 T cell receptor beta chains derived from one specimen sequenced in a study of blood T cell repertoires in COVID-19. Method: immunoSEQ multiplex PCR; TCRdb's copy keeps in-frame clones and lacks some. The sample has 350,000 to 450,000 clones; 70% to 90% are singletons. The sample taken for sequencing was peripheral blood. The receptors come from a man between 35 and 55 years old with acute or convalescent COVID-19.

With regard to this clone: This sequence may be a read error, since a much larger clone differs from it by one base. This chain links TRBV7-3 with TRBJ1-3; D possibly corresponds to TRBD1 (5 bases). This CDR3 is 14 amino acids long. Trimming took 4 bases from V and 2 from J, leaving 9 bases between them. Germline V CDR1 and CDR2: SGHTA, FQGTGA. CDR3 in amino acids: CASSSTGAGNTIYF. In nucleotides, the CDR3 is TGTGCCAGCAGCTCGACGGGGGCTGGAAACACCATATATTTT.

This clone was seen a handful of times. The chain carries TRBV19 and TRBJ2-1, with 8 bases fitting TRBD1. CDR3 size: 17 residues. Losses at the gene ends were 5 bases for V and 4 bases for J; bases not matched to a gene: 13. The germline gives CDR1 LNHDA, CDR2 SQIVND (reference sequence). The CDR3: CASSHLSGTGFYNEQFF. CDR3 nucleotide sequence: TGTGCCAGTAGTCACCTCTCCGGGACAGGTTTTTACAATGAGCAGTTCTTC. Looking up the rest from reference TRBV19 and TRBJ2-1 gives the full variable domain: DGGITQSPKYLFRKEGQNVTLSCEQNLNHDAMYWYRQDPGQGLRLIYYSQIVNDFQKGDIAEGYSVSREKKESFPLTVTSAQKNPTAFYLCASSHLSGTGFYNEQFFGPGTRLTVL.

This clone was counted once. V and J are TRBV27 and TRBJ1-3, with D maybe TRBD1 (5 bases). V was trimmed by 2 bases and J by 11 bases, leaving 19 bases between them. The CDR3 is 15 residues long. Germline V CDR1 and CDR2: MNHEY, SMNVEV (reference sequence). DNA for the CDR3: TGTGCCAGCAGTTTAAGTGGAGGGGTTGGGAGAGCCATATATTTT. Its protein product is CASSLSGGVGRAIYF.

This chain links TRBV5-1 with TRBJ1-1; D call uncertain. V lost 0 bases and J 0 bases, leaving 6 bases between the germline ends. CDR1 and CDR2 (germline): SGHRS, YFSETQ. The CDR3 covers 14 residues. The CDR3 DNA is TGCGCCAGCAGCTTGGACAGCTTGAACACTGAAGCTTTCTTT. The encoded protein is CASSLDSLNTEAFF.

This clone was detected only once. The chain is built from TRBV19 and TRBJ2-1, with D uncertain. The CDR3 sequence is 13 residues long. Germline V gene data show CDR1 as LNHDA and CDR2 as SQIVND (reference sequence). V gave up 6 bases and J gave up 0 bases, with 6 bases separating them. CDR3 in DNA: TGTGCCAGTAGCGGCGGCTCCTACAATGAGCAGTTCTTC. It is translated as CASSGGSYNEQFF.

The V gene is TRBV6-2 or TRBV6-3, the J gene TRBJ1-5; a possible D gene is TRBD1 (6 bases). CDR1 and CDR2 (germline): MNHEY, SVGEGT. The CDR3 is 14 amino acids. Trimming pared 3 bases from V and 6 bases from J, leaving 12 bases between. DNA of the CDR3: TGTGCCAGCAGTTATATCACAGGGAGTCAGCCCCAGCATTTT. Protein sequence: CASSYITGSQPQHF.

In DNA form, the CDR3 reads TGTGCCTGGAGTGAGGGCAGGGCTTCCACAGATACGCAGTATTTT. Its protein product is CAWSEGRASTDTQYF. The gene calls are TRBV30 and TRBJ2-3; weak D call: TRBD1 (5 bases). This CDR3 has 15 amino acids. Looked up from germline, CDR1 is GTSNPN and CDR2 is SVGIG (reference sequence). V shed 1 base and J shed 2 bases, with 13 bases lying between them. The full variable domain, its missing parts supplied by reference TRBV30 and TRBJ2-3, is SQTIHQWPATLVQPVGSPLSLECTVEGTSNPNLYWYRQAAGRGLQLLFYSVGIGQISSEVPQNLSASRPQDRQFILSSKKLLLSDSGFYLCAWSEGRASTDTQYFGPGTRLTVL.

V is TRBV18 and J is TRBJ2-6; tentatively, D is TRBD1 (6 bases). The CDR3 runs 17 residues. V gave up 2 bases and J gave up 4 bases, with 15 bases separating them. Per the germline V gene, CDR1 is KGHSH and CDR2 is LQKENI. In DNA form, the CDR3 reads TGTGCCAGCTCACCAGCCTTGACAGGTTTCGGGGCCAACGTCCTGACTTTC. Its translation: CASSPALTGFGANVLTF.

The V call is TRBV6-5, the J call TRBJ2-4; 7 bases agree with TRBD2. There are 15 residues in the CDR3. Trimming took 6 bases from V and 0 from J; bases not matched to a gene: 5. Germline assignment: CDR1 MNHEY and CDR2 SVGAGI. The CDR3 nucleotides read TGTGCCAGCAGACCTGGACTAGTAGCCAAAAACATTCAGTACTTC. Its protein product is CASRPGLVAKNIQYF.

V and J are TRBV27 and TRBJ2-2, with D unresolved. CDR1 is MNHEY, CDR2 SMNVEV, per germline (reference sequence). The CDR3 extends over 13 amino acids. Trimming cost V 6 bases and J 4 bases, with 9 bases left between them. CDR3: CASSAAVTGELFF. In DNA, the CDR3 is TGTGCCAGCAGCGCCGCGGTCACCGGGGAGCTGTTTTTT.

The chain uses TRBV30 and TRBJ1-2; TRBD1 agrees at 7 bases. This CDR3 comprises 13 residues. J was trimmed by 3 bases and V by 0 bases; bases with no gene match: 1. Germline lookup yields CDR1 GTSNPN and CDR2 SVGIG (reference sequence). The CDR3 here is CAWSVDRDYGYTF. CDR3 in DNA: TGTGCCTGGAGTGTTGACAGGGACTATGGCTACACCTTC.

J is TRBJ2-7 and V is TRBV19; weak D call: TRBD1 (6 bases). Trimming took 6 bases from V and 5 from J, leaving 23 bases between them. The CDR3 runs to 16 residues. Germline CDR1 reads LNHDA; CDR2 reads SQIVND (reference sequence). In nucleotides, the CDR3 is TGTGCCAGTAGCAACCCGTCCGGGACAAGCAAGAACGAGCAGTACTTC. This codes for CASSNPSGTSKNEQYF.

The chain uses TRBV27 and TRBJ2-7, with 8 bases matching TRBD2. The germline CDR1 and CDR2 sequences are MNHEY and SMNVEV (reference sequence). V trimming: 6 bases; J trimming: 3 bases; junction bases outside the gene matches: 7. The CDR3 is 14 residues long. DNA for the CDR3: TGTGCCAGCAGACGGACTAGCTCCAACTACGAGCAGTACTTC. It encodes CASRRTSSNYEQYF.

CDR3 loop: CATGEGPYNEQFF. CDR3 DNA: TGTGCCACGGGGGAGGGACCCTACAATGAGCAGTTCTTC. The chain is built from TRBV6-6 and TRBJ2-1; TRBD2 agrees at 7 bases. Germline assignment: CDR1 MNHNY and CDR2 SVGAGI (reference sequence). This CDR3 is built from 13 residues. V gave up 10 bases and J gave up 2 bases; unmatched junction bases: 5.

The rearrangement uses TRBV28 and TRBJ2-7, with unresolved D. The V end was cut by 6 bases, the J end by 1 base, with 7 bases between. Germline CDR1 and CDR2: MDHEN and SYDVKM. The CDR3 runs 12 residues. The CDR3 region has the DNA TGTGCCAGCAGGGCAGCGTCCTACGAGCAGTACTTC. It encodes CASRAASYEQYF.

The chain has TRBV5-1 and TRBJ2-1; D perhaps matches TRBD2 (5 bases). With 5 bases removed from V and 5 bases from J, the gap between germline ends came to 14 bases. There are 14 residues in the CDR3. Per germline, CDR1 SGHRS and CDR2 YFSETQ. In DNA, the CDR3 is TGCGCCAGCAGGAGGAGCGGAATCAACAATGAGCAGTTCTTC. Its translation: CASRRSGINNEQFF. The full variable domain, its missing parts supplied by reference TRBV5-1 and TRBJ2-1, is KAGVTQTPRYLIKTRGQQVTLSCSPISGHRSVSWYQQTPGQGLQFLFEYFSETQRNKGNFPGRFSGRQFSNSRSEMNVSTLELGDSALYLCASRRSGINNEQFFGPGTRLTVL.

The genes are TRBV28 and TRBJ2-7, with TRBD2 matching over 8 bases. Germline trimming cut 4 bases from V and 1 base from J; bases unmatched to any gene: 6. CDR3 length: 15 residues. The germline gives CDR1 MDHEN, CDR2 SYDVKM. The CDR3 protein is CASSSGGATSYEQYF. CDR3 sequence (DNA): TGTGCCAGCAGTTCGGGGGGGGCGACGTCCTACGAGCAGTACTTC.

The chain recombines TRBV9 with TRBJ1-1, with D unresolved. Germline lookup yields CDR1 SGDLS and CDR2 YYNGEE. The germline V and J ends were trimmed by 0 bases and 0 bases, with 12 bases remaining between them. The CDR3 contains 16 residues. CDR3 bases: TGTGCCAGCAGCGTAGGTGGCAGAAACATGAACACTGAAGCTTTCTTT. It codes for CASSVGGRNMNTEAFF. The full variable domain, rest sourced from reference TRBV9 and TRBJ1-1, is DSGVTQTPKHLITATGQRVTLRCSPRSGDLSVYWYQQSLDQGLQFLIQYYNGEERAKGNILERFSAQQFPDLHSELNLSSLELGDSALYFCASSVGGRNMNTEAFFGQGTRLTVV.

The chain carries TRBV24-1 and TRBJ2-1; TRBD2 agrees at 7 bases. Germline trimming cut 7 bases from V and 2 bases from J; bases unmatched to any gene: 7. Germline CDR1 reads KGHDR; CDR2 reads SFDVKD. There are 15 residues in the CDR3. The CDR3 sequence: CATSRAGSTYNEQFF. Written as DNA, the CDR3 is TGTGCCACCAGCCGAGCGGGGAGCACCTACAATGAGCAGTTCTTC.

J is TRBJ2-2 and V is TRBV2, with D possibly being TRBD1 (6 bases). Trimming cost V 6 bases and J 8 bases, with 16 bases left between them. The CDR3 covers 14 residues. Germline V gene lookup returns CDR1 SNHLY and CDR2 FYNNEI. The CDR3 sequence: CASSITRGSGELFF. DNA of the CDR3: TGTGCCAGCAGCATCACTAGGGGGTCAGGGGAGCTGTTTTTT.

This clone was observed a handful of times. The chain employs TRBV4-1 and TRBJ1-1; TRBD1 might be the D (6 bases). The ends were cut back, 4 bases at V and 11 bases at J, with 17 bases in the middle. CDR1 MGHRA and CDR2 YSYEKL come from the germline V gene. CDR3 length equals 13 residues. Here the CDR3 reads CASSPEVGAAAFF. In DNA form, the CDR3 reads TGCGCCAGCAGCCCAGAGGTGGGGGCAGCGGCTTTCTTT.